Each of the 12 T cell receptor beta chains below was sequenced from the same sample in a study of blood T cell repertoires in COVID-19. Measured with immunoSEQ multiplex PCR; TCRdb has only the in-frame clones, and not every one. This sample has about 74,000 clones; about 88% occur once, and the top ten carry less than 3%. The specimen was peripheral blood. The receptors come from a man in his sixties or seventies with active or convalescent COVID-19.

This chain connects TRBV15 to TRBJ2-7, with 7 bases matching TRBD1. V lost 1 base to trimming and J lost 0 bases; unmatched junction nucleotides: 3. Germline values: CDR1 LNHNV, CDR2 YYDKDF (reference sequence). The CDR3 length is 15 residues. The CDR3 bases are TGTGCCACCAGCAGAGTCCCAGGGGGCTCCTACGAGCAGTACTTC. It yields the protein CATSRVPGGSYEQYF.

The rearrangement joins TRBV5-1 to TRBJ1-3; D perhaps matches TRBD1 (6 bases). Germline CDR1 reads SGHRS; CDR2 reads YFSETQ. CDR3 length equals 15 residues. V lost 0 bases and J 8 bases, leaving 15 bases between the germline ends. Written as DNA, the CDR3 is TGCGCCAGCAGCTTGGCCGGTTGGGGGCCCGACACCATATATTTT. Translation gives CASSLAGWGPDTIYF.

CDR3 DNA sequence: TGCGCCAGCAGCTTGGGGGACTACCGGAACACCGGGGAGCTGTTTTTT. Translating it yields CASSLGDYRNTGELFF. The chain is built from TRBV5-1 and TRBJ2-2; 7 nucleotides match TRBD2. The CDR3 loop spans 16 amino acids. The germline CDR1 and CDR2 sequences are SGHRS and YFSETQ. J was trimmed by 1 base and V by 0 bases; bases with no gene match: 3.

This clone was detected only once. The chain is built from TRBV5-1 and TRBJ2-3, with D possibly being TRBD2 (6 bases). CDR3 size: 15 residues. V was trimmed by 1 base and J by 0 bases, leaving 9 bases between them. Germline-derived CDR1 and CDR2 are SGHRS and YFSETQ. The CDR3: CASSLMGLSTDTQYF. Here the CDR3 DNA reads TGCGCCAGCAGCTTGATGGGACTTAGCACAGATACGCAGTATTTT.

V usage is TRBV7-8 and J usage is TRBJ2-2, with 7 nucleotides matching TRBD2. Unmatched junction bases numbered 5, after V lost 2 bases and J lost 2 bases. Germline V gene lookup returns CDR1 SGHVS and CDR2 FQNEAQ. The CDR3 is 16 amino acids. The CDR3 nucleotides read TGTGCCAGCAGCTTAACACTAGCGAGTAACACCGGGGAGCTGTTTTTT. Protein: CASSLTLASNTGELFF.

J is TRBJ2-1 and V is TRBV3-1 (or the pseudogene TRBV3-2); 7 nucleotides align to TRBD1. The V gene's germline CDR1 is LGHDT and CDR2 YNNKEL (reference sequence). The CDR3 is made up of 15 amino acids. J was trimmed by 8 bases and V by 1 base; bases with no gene match: 8. CDR3 DNA: TGTGCCAGCAGCCAAGTGGGCAGGGGGTCGGATGAGCAGTTCTTC. This gives the protein CASSQVGRGSDEQFF.

This clone occurred a few times. The V gene is TRBV2, the J gene TRBJ1-2; the match to TRBD1 covers 8 bases. CDR3 length: 15 amino acids. Germline lookup yields CDR1 SNHLY and CDR2 FYNNEI. Unmatched junction bases numbered 13, after V lost 6 bases and J lost 7 bases. The CDR3 loop reads CASSEKRTGLFGYTF. The CDR3, as DNA: TGTGCCAGCAGCGAAAAGAGGACAGGGCTTTTTGGCTACACCTTC. Full variable domain (outside the CDR3, taken from reference TRBV2 and TRBJ1-2): EPEVTQTPSHQVTQMGQEVILRCVPISNHLYFYWYRQILGQKVEFLVSFYNNEISEKSEIFDDQFSVERPDGSNFTLKIRSTKLEDSAMYFCASSEKRTGLFGYTFGSGTRLTVV.

This chain links TRBV5-6 with TRBJ1-2; 7 bases are shared with TRBD1. Germline CDR1 and CDR2: SGHDT and YYEEEE. The CDR3 is made up of 13 amino acids. Trimming at V came to 5 bases and at J to 8 bases, leaving 9 bases not matched to a gene. CDR3 loop: CASRQGQRGGYTF. In nucleotides, the CDR3 is TGTGCCAGCAGACAGGGACAGAGAGGAGGCTACACCTTC.

This chain connects TRBV27 to TRBJ2-7, with D possibly TRBD2 on 6 matching bases. Per germline, CDR1 MNHEY and CDR2 SMNVEV (reference sequence). This CDR3 region has 16 residues. V lost 1 base to trimming and J lost 2 bases, with 15 bases between them. CDR3 nucleotides: TGTGCCAGCAGTTTATGGAGGGAAGGACCTACCTACGAGCAGTACTTC. Its translation: CASSLWREGPTYEQYF.

J is TRBJ2-7 and V is TRBV7-2; D is possibly TRBD1 (6 bases). This CDR3 spans 16 amino acids. Looked up from germline, CDR1 is SGHTA and CDR2 is FQGNSA. Trimming shortened V by 1 base and J by 0 bases, and 13 bases separated the two germline ends. In nucleotides, the CDR3 is TGTGCCAGCAGCTTAGGCCCGGGACAACTCTCCTACGAGCAGTACTTC. Protein product: CASSLGPGQLSYEQYF.

The genes are TRBV29-1 and TRBJ2-7; TRBD2 agrees at 14 bases. The CDR3 is 13 amino acids. The ends lost 7 bases at V and 6 bases at J; junction bases unmatched: 5. Germline lookup yields CDR1 SQVTM and CDR2 ANQGSEA. CDR3 in amino acids: CSAGTSGGGEQYF. CDR3 DNA sequence: TGCAGCGCTGGGACTAGCGGGGGAGGCGAGCAGTACTTC.

The CDR3 here is CASSERDTDYGYTF. CDR3 DNA sequence: TGTGCCAGCAGTGAACGGGACACGGATTATGGCTACACCTTC. The chain couples TRBV6-1 to TRBJ1-2, with D tentatively TRBD1 (6 bases). V was pared by 2 bases and J by 5 bases, with 12 bases between. This CDR3 has 14 residues. Germline assignment: CDR1 MNHNS and CDR2 SASEGT.